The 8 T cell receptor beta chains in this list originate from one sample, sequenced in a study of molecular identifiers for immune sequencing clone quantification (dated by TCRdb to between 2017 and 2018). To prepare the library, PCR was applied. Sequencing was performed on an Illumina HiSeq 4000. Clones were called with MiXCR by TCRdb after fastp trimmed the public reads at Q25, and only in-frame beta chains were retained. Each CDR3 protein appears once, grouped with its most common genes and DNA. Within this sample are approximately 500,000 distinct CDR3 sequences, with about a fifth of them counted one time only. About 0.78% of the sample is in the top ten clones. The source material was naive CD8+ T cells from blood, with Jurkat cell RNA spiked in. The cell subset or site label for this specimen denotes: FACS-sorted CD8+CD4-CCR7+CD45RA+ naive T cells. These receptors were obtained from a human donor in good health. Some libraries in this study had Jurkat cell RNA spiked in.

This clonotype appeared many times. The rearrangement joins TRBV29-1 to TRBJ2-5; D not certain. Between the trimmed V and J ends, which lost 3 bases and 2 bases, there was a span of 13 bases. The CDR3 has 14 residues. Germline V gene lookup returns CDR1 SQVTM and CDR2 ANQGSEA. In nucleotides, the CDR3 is TGCAGCGTTGAGGGTCCTGGGCCACAAGAGACCCAGTACTTC. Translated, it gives CSVEGPGPQETQYF.

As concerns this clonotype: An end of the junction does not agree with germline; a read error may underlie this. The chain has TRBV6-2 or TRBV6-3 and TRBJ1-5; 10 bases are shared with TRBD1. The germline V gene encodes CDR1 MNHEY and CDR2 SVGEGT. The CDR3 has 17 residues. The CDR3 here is CASSCVVGTGVGQPRHF. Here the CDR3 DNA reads TGTGCCAGCAGTTGCGTGGTCGGGACAGGGGTCGGGCAGCCCCGGCATTTT.

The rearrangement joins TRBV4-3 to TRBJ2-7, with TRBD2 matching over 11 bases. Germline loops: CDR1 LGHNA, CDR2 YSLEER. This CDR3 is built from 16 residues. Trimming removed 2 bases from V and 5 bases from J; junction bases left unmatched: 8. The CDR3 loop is CASSQRGLAGGDEQYF. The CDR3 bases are TGCGCCAGCAGCCAAAGGGGGCTAGCGGGGGGCGACGAGCAGTACTTC.

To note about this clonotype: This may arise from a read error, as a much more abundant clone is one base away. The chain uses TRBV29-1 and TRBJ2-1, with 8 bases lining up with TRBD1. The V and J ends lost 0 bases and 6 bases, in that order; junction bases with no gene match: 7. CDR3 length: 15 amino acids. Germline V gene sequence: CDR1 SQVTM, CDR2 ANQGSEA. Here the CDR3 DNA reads TGCAGCGTTGAAGATCTTAGAACAGGGGGCAATGAGCAGTTCTTC. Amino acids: CSVEDLRTGGNEQFF.

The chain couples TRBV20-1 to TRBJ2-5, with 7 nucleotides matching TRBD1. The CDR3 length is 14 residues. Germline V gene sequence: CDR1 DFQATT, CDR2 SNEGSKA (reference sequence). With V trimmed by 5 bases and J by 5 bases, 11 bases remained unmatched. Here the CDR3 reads CSAARGQAWETQYF. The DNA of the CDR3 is TGCAGTGCTGCACGAGGACAGGCGTGGGAGACCCAGTACTTC.

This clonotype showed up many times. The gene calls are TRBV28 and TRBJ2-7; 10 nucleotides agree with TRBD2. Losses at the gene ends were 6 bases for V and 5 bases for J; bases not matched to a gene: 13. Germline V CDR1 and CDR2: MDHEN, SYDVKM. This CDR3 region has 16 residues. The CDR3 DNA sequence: TGTGCCAGCAGCCTCCTAAAACTAGCGGGATTGCACGAGCAGTACTTC. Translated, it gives CASSLLKLAGLHEQYF.

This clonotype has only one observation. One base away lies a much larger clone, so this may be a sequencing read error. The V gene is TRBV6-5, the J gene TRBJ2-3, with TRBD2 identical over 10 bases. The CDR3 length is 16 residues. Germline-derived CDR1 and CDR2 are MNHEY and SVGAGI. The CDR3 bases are TGTGCCAGCAATGAAGTACTAGCGGGAAATGTAGATACGCGGTATTTT. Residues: CASNEVLAGNVDTRYF.

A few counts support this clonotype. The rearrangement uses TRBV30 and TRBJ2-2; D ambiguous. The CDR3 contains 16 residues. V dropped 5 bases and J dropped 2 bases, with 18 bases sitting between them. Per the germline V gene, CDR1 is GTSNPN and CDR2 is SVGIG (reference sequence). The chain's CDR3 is CAWSSLADLNTGELFF. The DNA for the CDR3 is TGTGCCTGGTCGTCACTGGCAGACCTAAACACCGGGGAGCTGTTTTTT.